The 32 T cell receptor beta chains below were found in one sample sequenced in a study of CD8 T cells in ankylosing spondylitis. Study observations and caveats: Characteristic of ankylosing spondylitis blood, it appeared, was a TCR beta motif comprising eight highly homologous variants.

One entry per CDR3 protein, called by TCRdb with MiXCR from the 5' RACE reads. Among around 440,000 distinct CDR3 sequences listed, 15% to 20% were seen once. Antigen specificity for these receptors is unknown. The sample taken for sequencing was blood, either unsorted or a sorted T cell fraction (not recorded which). The receptors originated from a male donor with ankylosing spondylitis.

The J gene is TRBJ2-3, the V gene TRBV18; 8 bases align to TRBD2. The V gene end was trimmed by 4 bases and the J gene end by 2 bases; junction bases not matched to a gene: 8. This CDR3 is 16 amino acids long. The germline CDR1 and CDR2 sequences are KGHSH and LQKENI. The chain's CDR3 is CASSHLAGRITDTQYF. The CDR3 DNA reads TGTGCCAGCTCACATCTAGCGGGCCGAATCACAGATACGCAGTATTTT. The full variable domain, with the rest looked up from reference TRBV18 and TRBJ2-3, is NAGVMQNPRHLVRRRGQEARLRCSPMKGHSHVYWYRQLPEEGLKFMVYLQKENIIDESGMPKERFSAEFPKEGPSILRIQQVVRGDSAAYFCASSHLAGRITDTQYFGPGTRLTVL.

This clonotype was counted between two and nine times. V gene TRBV5-1 combines with J gene TRBJ1-1, with D hard to call. Looked up from germline, CDR1 is SGHRS and CDR2 is YFSETQ. V lost 5 bases to trimming and J lost 1 base, with 9 bases between them. CDR3 size: 13 residues. CDR3: CASSRRANTEAFF. The CDR3 nucleotides are TGCGCCAGCAGTCGGAGGGCGAACACTGAAGCTTTCTTT.

The chain combines TRBV5-5 with TRBJ2-1, with D unresolved. The CDR3 is 15 residues long. Germline loops: CDR1 SGHKS, CDR2 YYEKEE (reference sequence). The V and J ends lost 0 bases and 8 bases respectively, with 15 bases between them. CDR3 coding DNA: TGTGCCAGCAGCTTGGGCCTCTCCGTCAAAGATGAGCAGTTCTTC. Protein: CASSLGLSVKDEQFF.

The sample holds many counts of this clonotype. V and J are TRBV5-5 and TRBJ2-5, with a weak D call TRBD2 (5 bases). There are 15 residues in the CDR3. V was pared by 6 bases and J by 0 bases, with 15 bases between. Germline V CDR1 and CDR2: SGHKS, YYEKEE (reference sequence). The CDR3 region is CASTPDGVYQETQYF. The CDR3 DNA reads as TGTGCCAGCACCCCGGACGGGGTGTACCAAGAGACCCAGTACTTC.

V usage is TRBV18 and J usage is TRBJ2-7, with TRBD1 as a possible D gene (5 bases). The germline V gene has CDR1 KGHSH and CDR2 LQKENI. The ends were cut back, 0 bases at V and 2 bases at J, with 11 bases in the middle. CDR3 length equals 15 residues. CDR3 nucleotides: TGTGCCAGCTCACCACCGGCAGGGTCAGCCTACGAGCAGTACTTC. Translating gives CASSPPAGSAYEQYF.

This clonotype appeared many times. This chain links TRBV20-1 with TRBJ2-4; D gene uncertain. V was clipped by 0 bases and J by 6 bases, with 18 bases between them. The germline gives CDR1 DFQATT, CDR2 SNEGSKA (reference sequence). The CDR3 consists of 16 residues. CDR3 sequence (DNA): TGCAGTGCTAGAGATCGGCCGACTCACTACCTAAACATTCAGTACTTC. This gives the protein CSARDRPTHYLNIQYF.

This clonotype was seen many times. The rearrangement links TRBV29-1 to TRBJ2-1, with D unclear. Germline V gives CDR1 SQVTM, CDR2 ANQGSEA. The CDR3 sequence is 16 residues long. The V and J ends lost 4 bases and 0 bases respectively, with 16 bases between them. CDR3 protein: CSVVVHGPSSYNEQFF. CDR3 DNA sequence: TGCAGCGTTGTCGTGCACGGACCCAGCTCCTACAATGAGCAGTTCTTC.

The chain is built from TRBV10-3 and TRBJ1-5; tentative D call: TRBD1 (5 bases). Trimming took 0 bases from V and 4 from J, leaving 13 bases between them. Germline CDR1 ENHRY, CDR2 SYGVKD. This CDR3 has 16 residues. The CDR3 DNA sequence: TGTGCCATCAGTGAGTCCTACCTTGGGGGAAATCAGCCCCAGCATTTT. Protein sequence: CAISESYLGGNQPQHF.

This clonotype turned up a few times. The chain employs TRBV5-1 and TRBJ2-3; 10 bases match TRBD2. V dropped 3 bases and J dropped 3; count of bases not matched to a gene: 1. The CDR3 loop spans 14 amino acids. The germline CDR1 and CDR2 sequences are SGHRS and YFSETQ. The CDR3 DNA reads TGCGCCAGCAGCTCGGGACTAGCGACAGATACGCAGTATTTT. It codes for CASSSGLATDTQYF.

This chain uses TRBV5-5 with TRBJ1-5, with D perhaps TRBD1 (6 bases). Per germline, CDR1 SGHKS and CDR2 YYEKEE (reference sequence). Trimming removed 0 bases at V and 0 bases at J, with 10 bases between. The CDR3 is made up of 16 amino acids. CDR3 DNA: TGTGCCAGCAGCTTGGGCGGACAGCTTAGCAATCAGCCCCAGCATTTT. This encodes CASSLGGQLSNQPQHF. The full variable domain, completed using reference TRBV5-5 and TRBJ1-5, is DAGVTQSPTHLIKTRGQQVTLRCSPISGHKSVSWYQQVLGQGPQFIFQYYEKEERGRGNFPDRFSARQFPNYSSELNVNALLLGDSALYLCASSLGGQLSNQPQHFGDGTRLSIL.

The V call is TRBV7-2, the J call TRBJ2-7, with TRBD1 as a possible D gene (6 bases). The germline gives CDR1 SGHTA, CDR2 FQGNSA. CDR3 size: 15 residues. V lost 6 bases, J lost 6 bases, and 21 bases lay in between. CDR3 nucleotides: TGTGCCAGCAGTTCATCAGGGGCTAGCATAGGCGAGCAGTACTTC. This sequence encodes CASSSSGASIGEQYF.

This sequence joins TRBV24-1 and TRBJ2-2; D remains unclear. Looked up from germline, CDR1 is KGHDR and CDR2 is SFDVKD. Trimming took 4 bases from V and 7 from J, leaving 9 bases between them. This CDR3 is 13 amino acids long. CDR3 coding DNA: TGTGCCACCAGTGACCCCCTAGGCGGGGAGCTGTTTTTT. Translated, it gives CATSDPLGGELFF.

The chain joins TRBV13 to TRBJ2-7; weak D call: TRBD2 (6 bases). Looked up from germline, CDR1 is PRHDT and CDR2 is FYEKMQ (reference sequence). CDR3 length: 16 residues. The germline V and J ends were trimmed by 6 bases and 0 bases, with 18 bases remaining between them. The CDR3 DNA reads as TGTGCCAGCAGACCTGATAGGGGAGGAAACTCCTACGAGCAGTACTTC. It yields the protein CASRPDRGGNSYEQYF.

This clonotype showed up many times. J is TRBJ2-4 and V is TRBV5-4; D is ambiguous. Germline CDR1 reads SGHNT; CDR2 reads YYREEE (reference sequence). This CDR3 comprises 15 residues. Trimming left V 4 bases short and J 0 bases short, with 11 bases between. The CDR3 protein is CASSTDILAKNIQYF. In nucleotides, the CDR3 is TGTGCCAGCAGCACTGACATATTAGCCAAAAACATTCAGTACTTC. The full variable domain, its missing parts supplied by reference TRBV5-4 and TRBJ2-4, is ETGVTQSPTHLIKTRGQQVTLRCSSQSGHNTVSWYQQALGQGPQFIFQYYREEENGRGNFPPRFSGLQFPNYSSELNVNALELDDSALYLCASSTDILAKNIQYFGAGTRLSVL.

This clonotype was picked up a small number of times. The rearrangement links TRBV5-1 to TRBJ2-2, with 13 bases matching TRBD2. Germline-derived CDR1 and CDR2 are SGHRS and YFSETQ. The CDR3 sequence is 16 residues long. Trimming cost V 4 bases and J 6 bases; bases outside gene matches: 6. The CDR3 loop reads CASSLPTSGGAGELFF. CDR3 DNA: TGCGCCAGCAGCCTCCCCACTAGCGGGGGGGCCGGGGAGCTGTTTTTT.

This clonotype occurred a few times. The chain has TRBV29-1 and TRBJ2-7, with 7 bases matching TRBD1. CDR1 and CDR2 from the germline V gene are SQVTM and ANQGSEA. The CDR3 is 12 amino acids. After removal of 4 bases from V and 7 bases from J, the junction contained 7 bases not matched to a gene. In DNA, the CDR3 is TGCAGCGTTGGAACAGGGGTAAGGGAGCAGTACTTC. It is translated as CSVGTGVREQYF.

V and J are TRBV20-1 and TRBJ1-2; TRBD1 might be the D (6 bases). Trimming pared 6 bases from V and 3 bases from J, leaving 11 bases between. The V gene's germline CDR1 is DFQATT and CDR2 SNEGSKA (reference sequence). The CDR3 is 12 amino acids. The CDR3 DNA follows: TGCAGTGCCCACAGGGCTGACTATGGCTACACCTTC. The encoded protein is CSAHRADYGYTF.

The genes are TRBV4-2 and TRBJ2-1; 9 bases match TRBD2. Unmatched junction bases numbered 3, after V lost 4 bases and J lost 2 bases. This CDR3 spans 15 amino acids. The germline gives CDR1 LGHNA, CDR2 YNFKEQ. CDR3 DNA: TGTGCCAGCAGCCGAGCTAGCGGGGCCTACAATGAGCAGTTCTTC. It encodes CASSRASGAYNEQFF.

This clonotype has a handful of counts. The chain uses TRBV9 and TRBJ2-7; weak D call: TRBD2 (5 bases). Germline loops: CDR1 SGDLS, CDR2 YYNGEE. The CDR3 extends over 14 amino acids. The V gene lost 2 bases and the J gene lost 3 bases, with 12 bases spanning the gap. The CDR3 DNA is TGTGCCAGCAGCGTCTCGTGGGAGAACTACGAGCAGTACTTC. Protein product: CASSVSWENYEQYF.

In this sample, this clonotype turned up a few times. This chain uses TRBV12-3 or TRBV12-4 with TRBJ2-7; 12 bases agree with TRBD2. V shed 7 bases, J shed 2 bases, and the junction held 3 bases outside the gene matches. CDR3 length: 14 residues. The CDR3 DNA is TGTGCCAGCACTACTAGCGGGGGGACCTACGAGCAGTACTTC. It yields the protein CASTTSGGTYEQYF.

This clonotype was counted between two and nine times. This chain joins TRBV9 and TRBJ1-4; TRBD1 matches 7 bases. Germline CDR1 reads SGDLS; CDR2 reads YYNGEE. The CDR3 is made up of 17 amino acids. V was pared by 0 bases and J by 5 bases, with 10 bases of the junction left unmatched. CDR3 sequence reads: CASSVGRDSQPNEKLFF. For the CDR3, the DNA is TGTGCCAGCAGCGTAGGTAGGGACAGCCAACCGAATGAAAAACTGTTTTTT. Supplemented by reference TRBV9 and TRBJ1-4, the full variable domain reads DSGVTQTPKHLITATGQRVTLRCSPRSGDLSVYWYQQSLDQGLQFLIQYYNGEERAKGNILERFSAQQFPDLHSELNLSSLELGDSALYFCASSVGRDSQPNEKLFFGSGTQLSVL.

This clonotype occurred a few times. CDR3 coding DNA: TGTGCCAGCAGCCAAGGGGGTTGGGTCGACGAGCAGTACTTC. Encoded protein: CASSQGGWVDEQYF. V and J are TRBV3-1 and TRBJ2-7; unclear D gene. The CDR3 runs 14 residues. Trimming removed 1 base from V and 5 bases from J, with 12 bases in between. Germline CDR1 reads LGHDT; CDR2 reads YNNKEL (reference sequence).

The sample holds many counts of this clonotype. J is TRBJ2-5 and V is TRBV12-3 or TRBV12-4; D is perhaps TRBD1 or TRBD2 (5 bases each). Trimming shortened V by 3 bases and J by 0 bases, and 14 bases separated the two germline ends. CDR3 length equals 16 residues. CDR3 coding DNA: TGTGCCAGCAGTTTGGGGGAGAACAAGAACCAAGAGACCCAGTACTTC. Its protein is CASSLGENKNQETQYF.

The rearrangement uses TRBV7-9 and TRBJ1-1; the D is unclear. The CDR3 spans 12 residues. V was trimmed by 7 bases and J by 0 bases, leaving 6 bases between them. Germline V gene lookup returns CDR1 SEHNR and CDR2 FQNEAQ (reference sequence). The DNA for the CDR3 is TGTGCCAGCAACAGCTTGAACACTGAAGCTTTCTTT. This translates into CASNSLNTEAFF.

The chain combines TRBV7-9 with TRBJ2-7, with unresolved D. V dropped 3 bases and J dropped 10 bases, with 16 bases sitting between them. Germline assignment: CDR1 SEHNR and CDR2 FQNEAQ (reference sequence). This CDR3 spans 13 amino acids. The CDR3 nucleotides read TGTGCCAGCAGCTTTATAGCCGATCCATTCCAGTACTTC. Protein: CASSFIADPFQYF. Filled out from reference TRBV7-9 and TRBJ2-7, the complete variable domain reads DTGVSQNPRHKITKRGQNVTFRCDPISEHNRLYWYRQTLGQGPEFLTYFQNEAQLEKSRLLSDRFSAERPKGSFSTLEIQRTEQGDSAMYLCASSFIADPFQYFGPGTRLTVT.

The rearrangement uses TRBV4-1 and TRBJ1-1; maybe TRBD1 (5 bases). This CDR3 is 16 amino acids long. Germline CDR1 is MGHRA and CDR2 is YSYEKL. Trimming pared 1 base from V and 0 bases from J, leaving 12 bases between. CDR3 coding DNA: TGCGCCAGCAGCCAAGCCGTCGGGGGGATGAACACTGAAGCTTTCTTT. This codes for CASSQAVGGMNTEAFF.

There are a few counts of this clonotype. V gene TRBV20-1 combines with J gene TRBJ1-2; D ambiguous. Germline V gives CDR1 DFQATT, CDR2 SNEGSKA (reference sequence). CDR3 size: 11 residues. Trimming took off 2 bases at V and 6 bases at J, with 7 bases between the two ends. Written as DNA, the CDR3 is TGCAGTGCTAGAAACATAAATGGCTACACCTTC. Translated, it gives CSARNINGYTF.

This sequence joins TRBV15 and TRBJ2-5; D ambiguous. The germline CDR1 and CDR2 sequences are LNHNV and YYDKDF (reference sequence). With 1 base removed from V and 1 base from J, the gap between germline ends came to 10 bases. This CDR3 comprises 15 residues. The CDR3 spells CATSRAEQLQETQYF. In DNA, the CDR3 is TGTGCCACCAGCAGAGCGGAACAACTCCAAGAGACCCAGTACTTC.

The chain combines TRBV21-1 with TRBJ1-1; the DNA was not compared with TRBD1, the D call given in the table. TRBV21-1 is classified as a pseudogene. This CDR3 region has 14 residues. CDR3: CASTFGQDVTEAFF. DNA of the CDR3: TGTGCCAGCACCTTTGGACAGGACGTGACTGAAGCTTTCTTT.

In this sample, this clonotype turned up many times. This sequence joins TRBV12-3 or TRBV12-4 and TRBJ1-4; 10 bases are a match to TRBD1. The junction had 7 bases not matched to a gene; V was cut back by 1 base and J by 5 bases. CDR3 size: 17 residues. The CDR3 DNA follows: TGTGCCAGCAGTTTAGTCGACAGGGGGCGAGGGAATGAAAAACTGTTTTTT. Residues: CASSLVDRGRGNEKLFF.

The rearrangement joins TRBV6-1 to TRBJ1-3; the D is unclear. Germline loops: CDR1 MNHNS, CDR2 SASEGT. The V end lost 5 bases, the J end lost 0 bases, and 11 bases lay between the germline ends. The CDR3 sequence is 15 residues long. In DNA form, the CDR3 reads TGTGCCAGCAGTATCTTTCCCCGCTCTGGAAACACCATATATTTT. This gives the protein CASSIFPRSGNTIYF.

In its sample, this clonotype was seen a few times. The chain couples TRBV29-1 to TRBJ1-4; D uncertain. V was shortened by 7 bases and J by 5 bases, with 11 bases between the two germline ends. This CDR3 region has 12 residues. Germline V lookup: CDR1 SQVTM, CDR2 ANQGSEA. In nucleotides, the CDR3 is TGCAGCGCCCCCGGGCCGAATGAAAAACTGTTTTTT. It specifies CSAPGPNEKLFF. Full variable domain (missing parts from reference TRBV29-1 and TRBJ1-4): SAVISQKPSRDICQRGTSLTIQCQVDSQVTMMFWYRQQPGQSLTLIATANQGSEATYESGFVIDKFPISRPNLTFSTLTVSNMSPEDSSIYLCSAPGPNEKLFFGSGTQLSVL.